Below, 14 T cell receptor beta chains from the same sample are listed, as sequenced in a study of T cells expressing NK-cell markers. TCRdb reworked the 5' RACE reads into one entry per CDR3 protein, no DNA. There are 500,000 to 700,000 distinct CDR3 sequences in the sample, with approximately 3.6% held by the top ten. The sample comprised blood T cells: a sorted CD56 or NKG2C T cell subset, CD4+ or CD8+ T cells, or bulk PBMC T cells (not recorded which). These receptors were taken from a man in his late teens or twenties in good health.

The genes are TRBV15 and TRBJ2-5; TCRdb's D call of TRBD1 is untestable without DNA. The CDR3 sequence is 13 residues long. Germline assignment: CDR1 LNHNV and CDR2 YYDKDF (reference sequence). This CDR3 is CATRTGGKETQYF.

The CDR3 loop reads CSARLNDASSYNEQFF. The genes are TRBV20-1 and TRBJ2-1. There are 16 residues in the CDR3. Germline values: CDR1 DFQATT, CDR2 SNEGSKA (reference sequence).

V usage is TRBV18 and J usage is TRBJ2-6. Looked up from germline, CDR1 is KGHSH and CDR2 is LQKENI. The CDR3 loop spans 17 amino acids. The CDR3 reads CASSLSTSLSGANVLTF.

This chain uses TRBV5-1 with TRBJ1-1; TCRdb gives TRBD1 as the D gene, but with no DNA this cannot be confirmed. The CDR3 runs 14 residues. Germline values: CDR1 SGHRS, CDR2 YFSETQ. This CDR3 is CASSLERTGGEAFF. Supplemented by reference TRBV5-1 and TRBJ1-1, the full variable domain reads KAGVTQTPRYLIKTRGQQVTLSCSPISGHRSVSWYQQTPGQGLQFLFEYFSETQRNKGNFPGRFSGRQFSNSRSEMNVSTLELGDSALYLCASSLERTGGEAFFGQGTRLTVV.

The chain is built from TRBV18 and TRBJ1-4. Per germline, CDR1 KGHSH and CDR2 LQKENI. The CDR3 totals 15 residues. The CDR3 region is CASSPRGDPYEKLFF.

The chain links TRBV5-6 to TRBJ2-1; TCRdb's D call of TRBD2 is untestable without DNA. Germline V gene data show CDR1 as SGHDT and CDR2 as YYEEEE. The CDR3 spans 16 residues. CDR3 protein: CASRERGGLAGEESFF.

The gene calls are TRBV2 and TRBJ2-1; no DNA is available, so the TRBD1 call from TCRdb remains unchecked. CDR1 is SNHLY and CDR2 is FYNNEI in the germline V gene. The CDR3 is made up of 13 amino acids. Here the CDR3 reads CASVLGVDNEQFF.

This rearrangement joins TRBV6-1 to TRBJ2-7; the TRBD2 assignment by TCRdb is unverifiable without DNA. This CDR3 spans 13 amino acids. Germline-derived CDR1 and CDR2 are MNHNS and SASEGT. CDR3 residues: CASSPGLIQGQYF.

The chain joins TRBV7-2 to TRBJ2-3; the D call of TRBD1 rests on TCRdb alone, since no DNA is present to check it. The CDR3 has 16 amino acids. Germline V lookup: CDR1 SGHTA, CDR2 FQGNSA. The CDR3 reads CASSLRDRGPADTQYF.

The V and J genes are TRBV7-9 and TRBJ2-1; the TCRdb D gene call, TRBD2, has no DNA to confirm it. Germline V lookup: CDR1 SEHNR, CDR2 FQNEAQ (reference sequence). CDR3 length: 15 amino acids. The CDR3 sequence: CASSRGGNRYNEQFF.

The chain joins TRBV12-3 or TRBV12-4 to TRBJ1-3. This CDR3 is built from 14 residues. CDR3 sequence reads: CASKRESSGNTIYF.

The chain carries TRBV4-3 and TRBJ1-2; TCRdb's D gene call, TRBD1, goes unchecked for lack of DNA. Germline values: CDR1 LGHNA, CDR2 YSLEER. This CDR3 contains 15 residues. This chain's CDR3 is CASSQGRDSAYGYTF.

The chain joins TRBV4-2 to TRBJ1-2; the TCRdb D gene call, TRBD1, has no DNA to confirm it. Germline V gene lookup returns CDR1 LGHNA and CDR2 YNFKEQ. CDR3 length: 13 amino acids. The CDR3 here is CASSQDGQSGYTF.

This chain connects TRBV7-9 to TRBJ2-1; absent DNA, TCRdb's TRBD2 call cannot be checked. CDR1 is SEHNR and CDR2 is FQNEAQ in the germline V gene (reference sequence). The CDR3 length is 16 residues. CDR3 amino acids: CASSQTSGRAPHEQFF.